This T cell receptor beta chain was captured in a study of CD8 T cells in ankylosing spondylitis. In germline, CDR1 is DFQATT, CDR2 SNEGSKA (reference sequence). The V and J ends lost 1 base and 5 bases, in that order; junction bases with no gene match: 6. The CDR3 totals 15 residues. From the 5' RACE reads, TCRdb called clonotypes with MiXCR, one entry per CDR3 protein. The table lists hundreds of thousands of distinct CDR3 sequences, approximately 9% of them singletons. This clonotype was recorded at least ten times. This chain uses TRBV20-1 with TRBJ2-1, with TRBD2 matching 9 bases. The sequenced sample consisted of blood, either unsorted or a sorted T cell fraction (not recorded which). This TCR was sampled from a male donor with ankylosing spondylitis or in good health (not recorded which). CDR3 residues: CSARVGGRAHNEQFF. The CDR3 region has the DNA TGCAGTGCTAGAGTGGGCGGGAGGGCCCACAATGAGCAGTTCTTC.